Listed below are T cell receptor beta chains from one sample, sequenced in a study of human T cells and chemical hapten exposure. TCRdb re-called the RACE reads with MiXCR, one entry per CDR3 protein. Counted here are a few hundred thousand distinct CDR3 sequences, 4.8% occurring once; the ten biggest clones make up 2% to 2.5%. The material sequenced was whole blood, taken in connection with sensitization to the hapten diphenylcyclopropenone (DPC). All receptors derive from a woman aged 45-59 years with alopecia areata. Some clones in this sample may be carry-over from other donors' samples. CDR3s include the opening cysteine and the closing phenylalanine or tryptophan. A D gene is named only where the DNA matches it firmly. Size is stated for part of the rows, as once, few or many counts, or as a class when the clone is expanded.

d_gene: NA; j_gene: TRBJ2-3; v_gene: TRBV7-7; abundance: NA; CDR3nt: TGTGCCAGCAGCCAAGGTGCCGGCACAGATACGCAGTATTTT; CDR3aa: CASSQGAGTDTQYF
d_gene: NA; j_gene: TRBJ1-1; v_gene: TRBV28; abundance: few; CDR3nt: TGTGCCAGCAGTCTCGGACACTCGAGCACTGAAGCTTTCTTT; CDR3aa: CASSLGHSSTEAFF
d_gene: NA; j_gene: TRBJ1-2; v_gene: TRBV30; abundance: NA; CDR3nt: TGTGCCACGGAACAGACTGCTAACTATGGCTACACCTTC; CDR3aa: CATEQTANYGYTF
d_gene: TRBD1; j_gene: TRBJ2-6; v_gene: TRBV29-1; abundance: NA; CDR3nt: TGCAGCGTTGAAGATCCTGCAGGGGGCTTACCAGGGGCCAACGTCCTGACTTTC; CDR3aa: CSVEDPAGGLPGANVLTF
d_gene: TRBD2; j_gene: TRBJ2-1; v_gene: TRBV6-6; abundance: few; CDR3nt: TGTGCCAGCAGTTCAGGGCGGGGGGGCTTCAATGAGCAGTTCTTC; CDR3aa: CASSSGRGGFNEQFF
d_gene: NA; j_gene: TRBJ2-3; v_gene: TRBV20-1; abundance: many; CDR3nt: TGCAGCCCCCCCCCTGGGGGTCTAGGGGGAGATACGCAGTATTTT; CDR3aa: CSPPPGGLGGDTQYF
d_gene: NA; j_gene: TRBJ2-7; v_gene: TRBV24-1; abundance: many; CDR3nt: TGTGCCACCAGGGAGGATGGGCGGAGCTCCAGCTCCTACGAGCAGTACTTC; CDR3aa: CATREDGRSSSSYEQYF
d_gene: TRBD2; j_gene: TRBJ2-2; v_gene: TRBV6-6; abundance: NA; CDR3nt: TGTGCCAGCAGTTACCCAGCGGGAAGCACCGGGGAGCTGTTTTTT; CDR3aa: CASSYPAGSTGELFF
d_gene: NA; j_gene: TRBJ2-1; v_gene: TRBV29-1; abundance: few; CDR3nt: TGCAGCGTGTCAGGGGGGATCGATGAGCAGTTCTTC; CDR3aa: CSVSGGIDEQFF
d_gene: TRBD1; j_gene: TRBJ2-5; v_gene: TRBV7-6; abundance: many; CDR3nt: TGTGCCAGCAGCCTGGACAGGGATGAGACCCAGTACTTC; CDR3aa: CASSLDRDETQYF
d_gene: TRBD2; j_gene: TRBJ2-3; v_gene: TRBV7-2; abundance: many; CDR3nt: TGTGCCAGCAGCAAGCGGGAGGGCACAGATACGCAGTATTTT; CDR3aa: CASSKREGTDTQYF
d_gene: NA; j_gene: TRBJ2-2; v_gene: TRBV3-1; abundance: NA; CDR3nt: TGTGCCAGCAGCCAAGATATGGCCCCTCGACGGACCGGGGAGCTGTTTTTT; CDR3aa: CASSQDMAPRRTGELFF
d_gene: NA; j_gene: TRBJ2-3; v_gene: TRBV20-1; abundance: few; CDR3nt: TGCAGTGCTAGAGATGGGGGGGCCTCGGCAGATACGCAGTATTTT; CDR3aa: CSARDGGASADTQYF
d_gene: NA; j_gene: TRBJ2-3; v_gene: TRBV20-1; abundance: many; CDR3nt: TGCAGTGCTAGTCGGCAGAGCACAGATACGCAGTATTTT; CDR3aa: CSASRQSTDTQYF
d_gene: TRBD1; j_gene: TRBJ2-6; v_gene: TRBV7-9; abundance: NA; CDR3nt: TGTGCCAGCAGCTTAGGCGACAGGGGCTCTGGGGCCAACGTCCTGACTTTC; CDR3aa: CASSLGDRGSGANVLTF
d_gene: NA; j_gene: TRBJ2-5; v_gene: TRBV5-4; abundance: many; CDR3nt: TGTGCCAGCAGCTTAGTTGGGGGGAAGACCCAGTACTTC; CDR3aa: CASSLVGGKTQYF
d_gene: TRBD1; j_gene: TRBJ1-2; v_gene: TRBV5-5; abundance: many; CDR3nt: TGTGCCAGCACCGCTACGGACAGGAGAATCTATGGCTACACCTTC; CDR3aa: CASTATDRRIYGYTF
d_gene: TRBD1; j_gene: TRBJ2-4; v_gene: TRBV12-3/TRBV12-4; abundance: many; CDR3nt: TGTGCCAGCAGTGCGGACAGGCAGTACAAAAACATTCAGTACTTC; CDR3aa: CASSADRQYKNIQYF
d_gene: TRBD2; j_gene: TRBJ2-1; v_gene: TRBV9; abundance: NA; CDR3nt: TGTGCCAGCATCGTACCCGGACTAGCGGGATCCGGCGCCTACAATGAGCAGTTCTTC; CDR3aa: CASIVPGLAGSGAYNEQFF
d_gene: NA; j_gene: TRBJ2-3; v_gene: TRBV6-2/TRBV6-3; abundance: many; CDR3nt: TGTGCCAGCAGCTGGAGGGACGTCCTCAGAGATACGCAGTATTTT; CDR3aa: CASSWRDVLRDTQYF
d_gene: NA; j_gene: TRBJ1-1; v_gene: TRBV11-2; abundance: NA; CDR3nt: TGTGCCAGCAGCTTAGAACCTGGGAGCCCAACCTGGGGCACTGAAGCTTTCTTT; CDR3aa: CASSLEPGSPTWGTEAFF
d_gene: NA; j_gene: TRBJ1-2; v_gene: TRBV20-1; abundance: many; CDR3nt: TGCAGTGCTAGAGTCGGCTATGGCTACACCTTC; CDR3aa: CSARVGYGYTF
d_gene: NA; j_gene: TRBJ2-7; v_gene: TRBV20-1; abundance: many; CDR3nt: TGCAGTGCTAGAGATATCACCTACGAGCAGTACTTC; CDR3aa: CSARDITYEQYF
d_gene: TRBD1; j_gene: TRBJ1-2; v_gene: TRBV12-5; abundance: NA; CDR3nt: TGTGCTAGTGGTCCCCCGCAGGGGGTTCGGGATGGCTACACCTTC; CDR3aa: CASGPPQGVRDGYTF
d_gene: TRBD1; j_gene: TRBJ1-1; v_gene: TRBV29-1; abundance: many; CDR3nt: TGCAGCGGTGACAGGGGGACTGAAGCTTTCTTT; CDR3aa: CSGDRGTEAFF
d_gene: TRBD1; j_gene: TRBJ1-1; v_gene: TRBV9; abundance: many; CDR3nt: TGTGCCAGCAGCATTCGGACAGGGCGGAACACTGAAGCTTTCTTT; CDR3aa: CASSIRTGRNTEAFF
d_gene: NA; j_gene: TRBJ1-6; v_gene: TRBV5-5; abundance: NA; CDR3nt: TGTGCCAGCAGCTTACACAGCTCCTATAATTCACCCCTCCACTTT; CDR3aa: CASSLHSSYNSPLHF
d_gene: NA; j_gene: TRBJ2-7; v_gene: TRBV11-3; abundance: many; CDR3nt: TGTGCCAGCAGCTTAGCCACCGGGGAGGCCTACGAGCAGTACTTC; CDR3aa: CASSLATGEAYEQYF
d_gene: TRBD2; j_gene: TRBJ2-1; v_gene: TRBV9; abundance: many; CDR3nt: TGTGCCAGCAGCCCCCGGGGGGCGGGGGGATACAATGAGCAGTTCTTC; CDR3aa: CASSPRGAGGYNEQFF
d_gene: TRBD1; j_gene: TRBJ2-6; v_gene: TRBV18; abundance: many; CDR3nt: TGTGCCAGCTCACCTAACGGACAGGGAGGGGCCAACGTCCTGACTTTC; CDR3aa: CASSPNGQGGANVLTF
d_gene: NA; j_gene: TRBJ2-3; v_gene: TRBV3-1; abundance: many; CDR3nt: TGTGCCAGCAATCGAAGGGACGCTAGCACAGATACGCAGTATTTT; CDR3aa: CASNRRDASTDTQYF
d_gene: TRBD2; j_gene: TRBJ2-7; v_gene: TRBV7-8; abundance: many; CDR3nt: TGTGCCAGCAGCTTAGGTTCGACTAGCGGCCCCTACGAGCAGTACTTC; CDR3aa: CASSLGSTSGPYEQYF
d_gene: TRBD1; j_gene: TRBJ1-1; v_gene: TRBV14; abundance: many; CDR3nt: TGTGCCAGCGCACCGGGACAGGGGGCCTCTGAAGCTTTCTTT; CDR3aa: CASAPGQGASEAFF
d_gene: TRBD2; j_gene: TRBJ2-1; v_gene: TRBV20-1; abundance: NA; CDR3nt: TGCAGTGCTAGAGGACTAGCGGGGCCCAATGAGCAGTTCTTC; CDR3aa: CSARGLAGPNEQFF
d_gene: NA; j_gene: TRBJ1-6; v_gene: TRBV27; abundance: few; CDR3nt: TGTGCCACCCGGCCCCAGAGCTCCTATAATTCACCCCTCCACTTT; CDR3aa: CATRPQSSYNSPLHF
d_gene: NA; j_gene: TRBJ2-1; v_gene: TRBV3-1; abundance: many; CDR3nt: TGTGCCAGCAGCCAAGATGGCCTAGCCCTTTCCTACAATGAGCAGTTCTTC; CDR3aa: CASSQDGLALSYNEQFF
d_gene: NA; j_gene: TRBJ2-3; v_gene: TRBV20-1; abundance: NA; CDR3nt: TGCAGTGCGATCAGGGAGGTTGAGCAGTATTTT; CDR3aa: CSAIREVEQYF
d_gene: TRBD1; j_gene: TRBJ2-7; v_gene: TRBV28; abundance: many; CDR3nt: TGTGCCAGCTCCTCTTACCGGGACAGGGACTACGAGCAGTACTTC; CDR3aa: CASSSYRDRDYEQYF
d_gene: NA; j_gene: TRBJ2-7; v_gene: TRBV3-1; abundance: NA; CDR3nt: TGTGCCAGCAGCCTCCGGGGGCTAGAAGAGCAGTACTTC; CDR3aa: CASSLRGLEEQYF
d_gene: NA; j_gene: TRBJ1-2; v_gene: TRBV9; abundance: NA; CDR3nt: TGTGCCAGCAGCGTTTCCGGGGGGGCAAAACCCTCCGCTGGCTACACCTTC; CDR3aa: CASSVSGGAKPSAGYTF
d_gene: NA; j_gene: TRBJ2-1; v_gene: TRBV6-6; abundance: many; CDR3nt: TGTGCCAGCAGTCCCCTCGGCGGGACCCACTACAATGAGCAGTTCTTC; CDR3aa: CASSPLGGTHYNEQFF
d_gene: NA; j_gene: TRBJ1-1; v_gene: TRBV12-3/TRBV12-4; abundance: few; CDR3nt: TGTGCCAGCAGCCGGGGGGAGAAAACTGAAGCTTTCTTT; CDR3aa: CASSRGEKTEAFF
d_gene: TRBD1; j_gene: TRBJ1-2; v_gene: TRBV27; abundance: many; CDR3nt: TGTGCCAGCAGTTTAAGTAGGGACAGAATATATGGCTACACCTTC; CDR3aa: CASSLSRDRIYGYTF
d_gene: TRBD1; j_gene: TRBJ2-3; v_gene: TRBV6-4; abundance: medium-sized; CDR3nt: TGTGCCAGCAGTGACGGGACAGGGGACACAGATACGCAGTATTTT; CDR3aa: CASSDGTGDTDTQYF